This T cell receptor beta chain originates from a study of blood T cells in healthy people across ages. About the research overall: Roughly one uniquely barcoded beta molecule per two T cells was captured. Study-level points and caveats: Diversity figures derived from one million T cells were judged to underestimate the true value.

PCR was performed a second time for about 6 to 12 cycles using a sample-barcoded 5' primer and a J-beta primer mix. TCRdb redid the calling of the 5' RACE reads with MiXCR, one entry per CDR3 protein. The repertoire holds some 1.5 million distinct CDR3 sequences, 28% seen once, with about 8% in the top ten. This CDR3 spans 14 amino acids. The junction had 6 bases not matched to a gene; V was cut back by 5 bases and J by 3 bases. Turning to this clonotype: Antigen: not known.

The receptor comes from a woman aged 30 to 39 in good health. The chain employs TRBV12-3 or TRBV12-4 and TRBJ2-7; 8 bases match TRBD1. The sample taken for sequencing was blood. Here the CDR3 DNA reads TGTGCCAGCAGTCTTCAGGGACAGGTCTACGAGCAGTACTTC. Translating it yields CASSLQGQVYEQYF.